This T cell receptor beta chain appears in the sequencing data of a study of blood T cell repertoires in COVID-19. The V gene lost 2 bases and the J gene lost 6 bases, with 15 bases spanning the gap. CDR3 length: 14 residues. The germline CDR1 and CDR2 sequences are SGHKS and YYEKEE (reference sequence). Data came from immunoSEQ multiplex PCR; TCRdb stores just in-frame clones and leaves some out. Here the sample spans about 240,000 clones, about 89% being singletons. Those enrolled, adults aged about 18 to 89 years, came from about two dozen US areas. The chain recombines TRBV5-5 with TRBJ2-7, with D perhaps TRBD1 (6 bases). The clonotype was recovered from a woman aged 25 to 39 who had recovered from COVID-19. The sequenced sample was PBMCs or T cells enriched from blood (not recorded which). CDR3 DNA sequence: TGTGCCAGCAGCTTTGGGCAGGGGTCGGGCGAGCAGTACTTC. Protein sequence: CASSFGQGSGEQYF.